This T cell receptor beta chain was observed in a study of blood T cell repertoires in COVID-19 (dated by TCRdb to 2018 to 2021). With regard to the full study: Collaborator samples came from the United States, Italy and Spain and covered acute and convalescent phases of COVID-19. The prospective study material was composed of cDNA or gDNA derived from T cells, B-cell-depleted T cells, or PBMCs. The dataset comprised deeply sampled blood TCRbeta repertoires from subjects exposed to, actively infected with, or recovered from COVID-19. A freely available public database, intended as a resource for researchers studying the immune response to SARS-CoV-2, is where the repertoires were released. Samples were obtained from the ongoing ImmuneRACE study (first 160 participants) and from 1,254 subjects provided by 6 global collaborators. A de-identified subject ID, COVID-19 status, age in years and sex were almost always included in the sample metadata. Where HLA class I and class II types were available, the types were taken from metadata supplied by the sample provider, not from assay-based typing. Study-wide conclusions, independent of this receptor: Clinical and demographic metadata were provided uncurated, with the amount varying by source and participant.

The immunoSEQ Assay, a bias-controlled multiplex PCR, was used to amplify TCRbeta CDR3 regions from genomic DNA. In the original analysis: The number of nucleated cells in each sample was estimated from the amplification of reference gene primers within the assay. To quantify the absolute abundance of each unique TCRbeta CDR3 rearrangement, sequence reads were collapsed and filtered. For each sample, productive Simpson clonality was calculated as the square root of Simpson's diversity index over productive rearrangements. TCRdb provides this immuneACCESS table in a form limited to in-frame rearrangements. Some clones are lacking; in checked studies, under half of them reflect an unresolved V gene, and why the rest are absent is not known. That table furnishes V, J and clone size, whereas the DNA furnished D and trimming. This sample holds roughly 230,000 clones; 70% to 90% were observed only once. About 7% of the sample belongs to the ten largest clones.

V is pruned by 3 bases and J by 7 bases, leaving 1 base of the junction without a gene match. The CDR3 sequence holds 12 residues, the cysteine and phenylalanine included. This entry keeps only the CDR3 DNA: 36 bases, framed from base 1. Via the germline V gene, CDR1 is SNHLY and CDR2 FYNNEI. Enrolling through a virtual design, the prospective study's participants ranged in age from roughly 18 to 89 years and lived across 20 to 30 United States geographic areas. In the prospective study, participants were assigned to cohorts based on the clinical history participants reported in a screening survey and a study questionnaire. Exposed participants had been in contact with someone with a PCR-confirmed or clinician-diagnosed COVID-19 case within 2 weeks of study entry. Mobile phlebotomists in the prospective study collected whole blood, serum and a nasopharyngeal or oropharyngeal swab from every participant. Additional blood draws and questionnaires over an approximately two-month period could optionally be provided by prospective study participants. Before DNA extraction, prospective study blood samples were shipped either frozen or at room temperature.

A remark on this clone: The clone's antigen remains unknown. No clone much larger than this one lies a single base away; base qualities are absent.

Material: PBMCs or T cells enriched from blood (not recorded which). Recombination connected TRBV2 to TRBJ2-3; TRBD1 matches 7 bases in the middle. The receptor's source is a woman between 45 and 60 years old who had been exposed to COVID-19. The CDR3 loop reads CASSEDRYTQYF. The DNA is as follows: TGTGCCAGCAGTGAGGACAGGTATACGCAGTATTTT. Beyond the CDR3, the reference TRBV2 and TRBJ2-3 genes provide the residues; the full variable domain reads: EPEVTQTPSHQVTQMGQEVILRCVPISNHLYFYWYRQILGQKVEFLVSFYNNEISEKSEIFDDQFSVERPDGSNFTLKIRSTKLEDSAMYFCASSEDRYTQYFGPGTRLTVL.